This TCR beta chain originates from a study of blood T cell repertoires in COVID-19. Clones were read by immunoSEQ multiplex PCR, and TCRdb kept only the in-frame ones, dropping some. The table has about 190,000 clones, approximately 87% seen once; the top ten hold about 1%. J lost 5 bases, V lost 1 base, and 10 bases had no gene match. Germline assignment: CDR1 SGHTA and CDR2 FQGNSA. CDR3 length: 17 amino acids. The sequence was obtained from a woman between 18 and 29 years old who had recovered from COVID-19. The chain recombines TRBV7-2 with TRBJ2-7; TRBD1 matches 11 bases. The specimen was peripheral blood. CDR3 sequence: CASSLEVWTGGLHEQYF. CDR3 DNA sequence: TGTGCCAGCAGCTTAGAAGTATGGACAGGGGGCTTACACGAGCAGTACTTC.